The sequence of this T cell receptor (beta chain) was determined in a study of Ad26.COV2.S vaccination and SARS-CoV-2 variants. Broader study findings: The TCR breadth and depth analyses may have produced an underestimate of total T cell responses. Participants given vaccine showed non-spike TCR breadth similar to that of placebo recipients. Vaccine recipients showed a spike-specific TCR breadth that was higher than in placebo recipients.

The V gene end was trimmed by 6 bases and the J gene end by 3 bases; junction bases not matched to a gene: 4. The germline gives CDR1 MNHEY, CDR2 SVGEGT. The CDR3 runs 13 residues. About this clone: Antigen unknown.

Libraries were prepared by immunoSEQ multiplex PCR; TCRdb keeps only in-frame clonotypes and omits some of them. The sample holds approximately 340,000 clones, just over 90% seen once. The sample was peripheral blood, taken after recovery from COVID-19. The chain combines TRBV6-2 or TRBV6-3 with TRBJ2-7; 8 bases fit TRBD1. The receptor comes from a human donor who had recovered from COVID-19. The CDR3 nucleotides read TGTGCCAGCAGCGTCGACAGGGGCTACGAGCAGTACTTC. The encoded protein is CASSVDRGYEQYF.